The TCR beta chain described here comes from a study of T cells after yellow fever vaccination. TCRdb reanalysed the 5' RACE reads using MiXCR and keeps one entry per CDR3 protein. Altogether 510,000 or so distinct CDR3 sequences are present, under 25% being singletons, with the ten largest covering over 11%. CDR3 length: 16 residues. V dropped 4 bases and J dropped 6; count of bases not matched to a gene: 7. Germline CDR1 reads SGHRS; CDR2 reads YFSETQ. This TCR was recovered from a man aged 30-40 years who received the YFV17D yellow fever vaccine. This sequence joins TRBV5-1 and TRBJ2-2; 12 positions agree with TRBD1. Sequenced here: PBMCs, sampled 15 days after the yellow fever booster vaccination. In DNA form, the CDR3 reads TGCGCCAGCAGCCCAGCCGGGACAGGGGGCTCCGGGGAGCTGTTTTTT. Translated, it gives CASSPAGTGGSGELFF.